The rows below give T cell receptor beta chains drawn from one sample of a study of T cell responses to AZD1222 COVID-19 vaccine. The method was immunoSEQ multiplex PCR; TCRdb's version includes in-frame clones alone and lacks a portion of them. The data contain some 81,000 clones, around 84% of them singletons. This sample comprised peripheral blood, obtained 28 days after the second AZD1222 dose. These receptors were collected from an adult who received the AZD1222 COVID-19 vaccine. CDR3s include the opening cysteine and the closing phenylalanine or tryptophan. Fields, in order: clone size, V gene, CDR3 protein. A clone size is listed for some rows: how often the clone was seen (once, few, many), or a class if it is expanded.

clone size: once
V gene: TRBV19
CDR3 protein: CASSMGPGDTQYF

clone size: NA
V gene: TRBV6-4
CDR3 protein: CASREQLNTEAFF

clone size: NA
V gene: TRBV28
CDR3 protein: CASSRSGGSPNEKLFF

clone size: few
V gene: TRBV5-4
CDR3 protein: CASSPGTVAYGYGYTF

clone size: NA
V gene: TRBV28
CDR3 protein: CASKGGEASSYNEQFF

clone size: NA
V gene: TRBV6-5
CDR3 protein: CASSYGGTDTQYF

clone size: NA
V gene: TRBV7-2
CDR3 protein: CASSQGPLRTGELFF

clone size: NA
V gene: TRBV11-2
CDR3 protein: CASSKYGGPEYEQYF

clone size: NA
V gene: TRBV28
CDR3 protein: CASSFPTGGQPQHF

clone size: few
V gene: TRBV5-1
CDR3 protein: CASSLSTGSTEAFF

clone size: NA
V gene: TRBV5-1
CDR3 protein: CASSMGSGNTEAFF

clone size: once
V gene: TRBV6-2/TRBV6-3
CDR3 protein: CASSRGGAGRNIQYF

clone size: NA
V gene: TRBV7-9
CDR3 protein: CASSRRDGPYEQYF

clone size: NA
V gene: TRBV3-1/TRBV3-2
CDR3 protein: CASSQGAYNEQFF

clone size: NA
V gene: TRBV7-2
CDR3 protein: CASSLWVVGGTEAFF

clone size: NA
V gene: TRBV27
CDR3 protein: CASSPGQGNNEQFF

clone size: NA
V gene: TRBV7-9
CDR3 protein: CASSLGTGGASGEKLFF

clone size: NA
V gene: TRBV3-1/TRBV3-2
CDR3 protein: CASSQAATNYGYTF

clone size: NA
V gene: TRBV19
CDR3 protein: CASSIGWGPDGETQYF

clone size: NA
V gene: TRBV7-9
CDR3 protein: CASSSDRGGYEQYF

clone size: NA
V gene: TRBV6-6
CDR3 protein: CASLPLRTGGTGELFF

clone size: few
V gene: TRBV5-1
CDR3 protein: CASSSTDRSYNEQFF

clone size: NA
V gene: TRBV5-4
CDR3 protein: CASSFSGTALAKNIQYF

clone size: NA
V gene: TRBV7-9
CDR3 protein: CASSLGGQSGMRELFF

clone size: NA
V gene: TRBV7-9
CDR3 protein: CASSSQNYSVGANVLTF

clone size: NA
V gene: TRBV5-1
CDR3 protein: CASSLAPKGGRAYNEQFF

clone size: NA
V gene: TRBV5-1
CDR3 protein: CASSKDWAMGEQYF

clone size: NA
V gene: TRBV5-1
CDR3 protein: CASSPQGPTYEQYF

clone size: NA
V gene: TRBV11-2
CDR3 protein: CASSLVMGGRGREQYF

clone size: NA
V gene: TRBV5-1
CDR3 protein: CASSLAGGLSTDTQYF

clone size: NA
V gene: TRBV27
CDR3 protein: CASSLEAGFGYNSPLHF

clone size: NA
V gene: TRBV11-2
CDR3 protein: CASSSNSHEQYF

clone size: NA
V gene: TRBV3-1/TRBV3-2
CDR3 protein: CASSGGTEAFF

clone size: NA
V gene: TRBV12-3/TRBV12-4
CDR3 protein: CAGANSGNTIYF

clone size: NA
V gene: TRBV6-5
CDR3 protein: CASSRQGWTGELFF

clone size: few
V gene: TRBV19
CDR3 protein: CASSAHRGNTGELFF

clone size: NA
V gene: TRBV6-6
CDR3 protein: CASSPGRGQGGTNYGYTF

clone size: once
V gene: TRBV19
CDR3 protein: CASSGPFVRGGETQYF

clone size: NA
V gene: TRBV2
CDR3 protein: CASSTDRVGNQPQHF

clone size: NA
V gene: TRBV6-5
CDR3 protein: CASRTDDRRAETQYF

clone size: once
V gene: TRBV12-3/TRBV12-4
CDR3 protein: CASSWAPETQYF

clone size: few
V gene: TRBV2
CDR3 protein: CASKRTGGTGDTGELFF

clone size: NA
V gene: TRBV7-9
CDR3 protein: CASSLMRRQDLTYEQYF

clone size: once
V gene: TRBV3-1/TRBV3-2
CDR3 protein: CASSQYAGGARYETQYF

clone size: NA
V gene: TRBV9
CDR3 protein: CASSVSGGQETQYF

clone size: NA
V gene: TRBV4-2
CDR3 protein: CASSTRTSGSYEQYF